This T cell receptor beta chain stems from a study of long-term antiretroviral therapy in people with HIV. At the level of the study: It was about a decade after the earliest samples that the 2015 immediate-ART recommendation appeared. Notes on the study in general: Participants lacked recorded data on ART adherence, viral resistance or therapy changes.

To note about this clone: The antigen is not known.

The assay, immunoSEQ v3.0, was run at survey level. Assay used: immunoSEQ multiplex PCR; TCRdb lists only in-frame clones, some missing. Altogether around 29,000 clones are present, nearly 90% being singletons, with the ten largest covering roughly 13%. V was cut by 2 bases and J by 0 bases, with 11 bases left in between. The germline gives CDR1 SNHLY, CDR2 FYNNEI. This CDR3 region has 16 residues. Here the sequenced sample was unsorted PBMCs, taken 1.1 years after starting antiretroviral therapy. The clonotype was recovered from a man between 18 and 35 years old with HIV. This chain uses TRBV2 with TRBJ1-3; D gene uncertain. CDR3 protein: CASSEIGQTSGNTIYF. For the CDR3, the DNA is TGTGCCAGCAGTGAAATCGGCCAGACCTCTGGAAACACCATATATTTT. The complete variable domain, with remaining parts taken from reference TRBV2 and TRBJ1-3, reads EPEVTQTPSHQVTQMGQEVILRCVPISNHLYFYWYRQILGQKVEFLVSFYNNEISEKSEIFDDQFSVERPDGSNFTLKIRSTKLEDSAMYFCASSEIGQTSGNTIYFGEGSWLTVV.